A selection of T cell receptor beta chains follows, all from one sample in a study of blood T cell repertoires in COVID-19. TCRdb's table, derived via immunoSEQ multiplex PCR, lists solely in-frame clones and lacks some. The table records about 280,000 clones, almost 90% of them present only once. Sequencing was done on a sample of PBMCs or T cells enriched from blood (not recorded which). These receptors all come from a woman aged 18-29 years with acute COVID-19. Each CDR3 is given without its conserved first and last residue.

J gene: TRBJ2-1
V gene: TRBV2
CDR3 protein: ASSETRDRTF

J gene: TRBJ1-2
V gene: TRBV27
CDR3 protein: ASSLRTGNYGYT

J gene: TRBJ1-5
V gene: TRBV20-1
CDR3 protein: SASPRTLSQH

J gene: TRBJ2-1
V gene: TRBV6-4
CDR3 protein: ASSGFAGGYNEQF

J gene: TRBJ2-7
V gene: TRBV30
CDR3 protein: AWSVGDSYEQY

J gene: TRBJ1-4
V gene: TRBV12-3/TRBV12-4
CDR3 protein: ASSQGREKLF

J gene: TRBJ2-7
V gene: TRBV20-1
CDR3 protein: SASVGSRTYEQY

J gene: TRBJ2-1
V gene: TRBV27
CDR3 protein: ASNPDSWGSLAGRSEQF

J gene: TRBJ1-6
V gene: TRBV18
CDR3 protein: ASSPGPGVSPLH

J gene: TRBJ2-7
V gene: TRBV3-1/TRBV3-2
CDR3 protein: ASSQAVYEQY

J gene: TRBJ2-7
V gene: TRBV18
CDR3 protein: ASSPRNGTYYEQY